The 27 T cell receptor beta chains given below trace back to one sample, sequenced in a study of blood T cell repertoires in COVID-19. The protocol was immunoSEQ multiplex PCR, while the TCRdb copy is restricted to in-frame clones and leaves out a portion. The sample has a few hundred thousand clones, 80% to 90% seen once. Material: PBMCs or T cells enriched from blood (not recorded which). Receptor source: a woman between 45 and 60 years old who had recovered from COVID-19.

The chain uses TRBV28 and TRBJ1-1; D uncertain. The CDR3 is made up of 14 amino acids. V was shortened by 3 bases and J by 1 base, with 9 bases between the two germline ends. Germline loops: CDR1 MDHEN, CDR2 SYDVKM. The CDR3 reads CASSLRFRNTEAFF. The CDR3 DNA is TGTGCCAGCAGTTTGAGGTTTAGGAACACTGAAGCTTTCTTT.

V is TRBV6-5 and J is TRBJ2-5; 7 bases are a match to TRBD1. Germline trimming cut 2 bases from V and 5 bases from J; bases unmatched to any gene: 8. The CDR3 has 15 amino acids. Germline CDR1 is MNHEY and CDR2 is SVGAGI. The CDR3 sequence: CASSYKGALYETQYF. CDR3 bases: TGTGCCAGCAGTTACAAGGGGGCTCTTTATGAGACCCAGTACTTC.

V gene TRBV28 combines with J gene TRBJ2-7, with D possibly TRBD1 on 7 matching bases. Trimming left V 3 bases short and J 1 base short, with 13 bases between. Germline V lookup: CDR1 MDHEN, CDR2 SYDVKM. The CDR3 sequence is 15 residues long. This CDR3 is CASSFRGTASYEQYF. For the CDR3, the DNA is TGTGCCAGCAGTTTTCGCGGGACAGCTTCCTACGAGCAGTACTTC.

The chain employs TRBV19 and TRBJ2-1; perhaps TRBD1 as D (6 bases). V lost 5 bases to trimming and J lost 8 bases, with 16 bases between them. This CDR3 has 14 amino acids. Per the germline V gene, CDR1 is LNHDA and CDR2 is SQIVND (reference sequence). CDR3 DNA sequence: TGTGCCAGTAGTGCCGGGACACGGTACTATGAGCAGTTCTTC. Protein sequence: CASSAGTRYYEQFF.

This clone was recorded once. This chain links TRBV9 with TRBJ1-3, with 11 bases lining up with TRBD1. The CDR3 consists of 17 residues. Germline V CDR1 and CDR2: SGDLS, YYNGEE. After removal of 2 bases from V and 4 bases from J, the junction contained 8 bases not matched to a gene. The CDR3 spells CASSVRDRGIGGNTIYF. The CDR3 region has the DNA TGTGCCAGCAGCGTCCGGGACAGGGGGATCGGAGGAAACACCATATATTTT.

The chain employs TRBV4-1 and TRBJ2-7; 9 bases are shared with TRBD1. This CDR3 has 20 residues. The V and J ends lost 3 bases and 3 bases, in that order; junction bases with no gene match: 21. Germline loops: CDR1 MGHRA, CDR2 YSYEKL. The CDR3: CASSQAPGPLGQGHLYEQYF. The CDR3 bases are TGCGCCAGCAGCCAGGCCCCTGGACCGCTGGGACAGGGCCACCTCTACGAGCAGTACTTC.

This clone appeared a few times. V gene TRBV11-2 combines with J gene TRBJ2-2; D not resolved. This CDR3 has 14 residues. V lost 0 bases and J lost 2, with 4 bases in between. Germline V gene lookup returns CDR1 SGHAT and CDR2 FQNNGV. This CDR3 is CASSLETNTGELFF. In DNA, the CDR3 is TGTGCCAGCAGCTTAGAGACAAACACCGGGGAGCTGTTTTTT.

This chain connects TRBV2 to TRBJ2-7; 9 nucleotides align to TRBD2. Germline CDR1 is SNHLY and CDR2 is FYNNEI. Germline trimming cut 3 bases from V and 5 bases from J; bases unmatched to any gene: 8. This CDR3 spans 15 amino acids. CDR3 DNA: TGTGCCAGCAGTGAGGGAGGCGGGAGGGGAGACGAGCAGTACTTC. It codes for CASSEGGGRGDEQYF.

V is TRBV27 and J is TRBJ2-7; weak D call: TRBD1 (5 bases). CDR1 MNHEY and CDR2 SMNVEV come from the germline V gene (reference sequence). V dropped 5 bases and J dropped 2 bases, with 16 bases sitting between them. This CDR3 contains 15 residues. DNA for the CDR3: TGTGCCAGCAGTCCCTTCTGGGGCCTTACCTACGAGCAGTACTTC. It specifies CASSPFWGLTYEQYF.

The rearrangement uses TRBV6-1 and TRBJ1-3, with D possibly TRBD1 on 5 matching bases. Looked up from germline, CDR1 is MNHNS and CDR2 is SASEGT. There are 16 residues in the CDR3. V shed 2 bases and J shed 2 bases, with 13 bases lying between them. The CDR3 is CASSEPGALTGNTIYF. DNA for the CDR3: TGTGCCAGCAGTGAACCTGGGGCGCTAACTGGAAACACCATATATTTT.

The chain is built from TRBV14 and TRBJ1-1; TRBD1 matches 9 bases. This CDR3 is 15 amino acids long. V dropped 0 bases and J dropped 6; count of bases not matched to a gene: 5. Germline V lookup: CDR1 SGHDN, CDR2 FVKESK. DNA of the CDR3: TGTGCCAGCAGCCAAGACTGGACAGGGGTGGCTGAAGCTTTCTTT. Amino acids: CASSQDWTGVAEAFF.

The CDR3 protein is CASSLWGGILPGSEAFF. The CDR3 region has the DNA TGTGCCAGCAGCCTCTGGGGGGGAATACTCCCTGGCTCTGAAGCTTTCTTT. The chain employs TRBV5-5 and TRBJ1-1, with D perhaps matching TRBD1 (5 bases). V lost 4 bases, J lost 6 bases, and 25 bases lay in between. In germline, CDR1 is SGHKS, CDR2 YYEKEE (reference sequence). This CDR3 spans 17 amino acids.

The genes are TRBV2 and TRBJ2-1; 13 bases align to TRBD2. There are 15 residues in the CDR3. Germline V gene lookup returns CDR1 SNHLY and CDR2 FYNNEI. Germline trimming cut 4 bases from V and 8 bases from J; bases unmatched to any gene: 5. In DNA form, the CDR3 reads TGTGCCAGCAGTGTCGGACTAGCGGGAGTAGATGAGCAGTTCTTC. Translated, it gives CASSVGLAGVDEQFF.

This chain links TRBV11-1 with TRBJ1-6, with D possibly matching TRBD1 (5 bases). This CDR3 is built from 14 residues. With 2 bases removed from V and 7 bases from J, the gap between germline ends came to 9 bases. From germline, CDR1 is SGHAT and CDR2 FQDESV (reference sequence). The CDR3 loop is CASSLQGWNSPLHF. Written as DNA, the CDR3 is TGTGCCAGCAGCTTACAGGGTTGGAATTCACCCCTCCACTTT. Based on the CDR3 plus reference TRBV11-1 and TRBJ1-6, the full variable domain is EAEVAQSPRYKITEKSQAVAFWCDPISGHATLYWYRQILGQGPELLVQFQDESVVDDSQLPKDRFSAERLKGVDSTLKIQPAELGDSAMYLCASSLQGWNSPLHFGNGTRLTVT.

The rearrangement links TRBV6-4 to TRBJ2-7, with 9 nucleotides matching TRBD1. Germline V gives CDR1 MRHNA, CDR2 SNTAGT. V trimming: 3 bases; J trimming: 7 bases; junction bases outside the gene matches: 13. The CDR3 has 16 residues. CDR3 region: CASSDLPGQGFGEQYF. The CDR3 DNA is TGTGCCAGCAGTGATTTGCCGGGACAGGGTTTCGGGGAGCAGTACTTC.

The genes are TRBV7-9 and TRBJ2-7, with a tentative D call TRBD1 (6 bases). Trimming removed 5 bases at V and 2 bases at J, with 13 bases between. Germline loops: CDR1 SEHNR, CDR2 FQNEAQ (reference sequence). This CDR3 comprises 14 residues. This CDR3 reads CASSRAQGAYEQYF. CDR3 sequence (DNA): TGTGCCAGCAGCCGAGCACAGGGAGCCTACGAGCAGTACTTC.

This clone was found a few times. The gene calls are TRBV27 and TRBJ1-5, with TRBD1 matching 8 bases. J gave up 6 bases and V 6 bases, and 7 bases lay outside the gene matches. CDR1 MNHEY and CDR2 SMNVEV come from the germline V gene (reference sequence). This CDR3 region has 14 residues. The CDR3 coding sequence is TGTGCCAGCAGGTCCCGACAGGGGTTTCAGCCCCAGCATTTT. It yields the protein CASRSRQGFQPQHF.

This clone was seen a few times. This rearrangement joins TRBV27 to TRBJ1-1; D possibly corresponds to TRBD1 (5 bases). The V end lost 3 bases, the J end lost 5 bases, and 10 bases lay between the germline ends. Germline-derived CDR1 and CDR2 are MNHEY and SMNVEV (reference sequence). The CDR3 covers 13 residues. Written as DNA, the CDR3 is TGTGCCAGCAGTTTTTTTCAGGGTACTGAAGCTTTCTTT. This sequence encodes CASSFFQGTEAFF.

V gene TRBV23-1 combines with J gene TRBJ1-2; D is perhaps TRBD1 (5 bases). TRBV23-1 is an ORF, and what it does is uncertain. This CDR3 has 12 amino acids. V shed 11 bases and J shed 5 bases, with 15 bases lying between them. The DNA of the CDR3 is TGCGCCTATGGACACCGTCTATATGGCTACACCTTC. Translation: CAYGHRLYGYTF.

This sequence joins TRBV29-1 and TRBJ2-1, with 11 bases lining up with TRBD2. With 6 bases clipped from V and 5 bases from J, the junction kept 3 bases outside the gene matches. Germline V gene lookup returns CDR1 SQVTM and CDR2 ANQGSEA. The CDR3 contains 13 residues. CDR3 sequence (DNA): TGCAGCGTGGGGACTAGCGGAAACAATGAGCAGTTCTTC. Its translation: CSVGTSGNNEQFF.

Details on this clone: Germline is not matched at one junction end, which may reflect a read error. V gene TRBV9 combines with J gene TRBJ2-7, with 9 positions matching TRBD1. This CDR3 comprises 13 residues. CDR1 SGDLS and CDR2 YYNGEE come from the germline V gene. The CDR3 spells CASSVSLEGQGKF. In nucleotides, the CDR3 is TGTGCCAGCAGCGTTAGTCTTGAGGGACAGGGAAAGTTC.

The V and J genes are TRBV3-1 (or the pseudogene TRBV3-2) and TRBJ2-7, with TRBD1 identical over 7 bases. J was trimmed by 6 bases and V by 4 bases; bases with no gene match: 12. The CDR3 extends over 15 amino acids. Per germline, CDR1 LGHDT and CDR2 YNNKEL (reference sequence). The CDR3 DNA is TGTGCCAGCAGCCGGGGAGCTGGTCAGGGGGTCGAGCAGTACTTC. It encodes CASSRGAGQGVEQYF.

The chain recombines TRBV28 with TRBJ2-5; tentatively, D is TRBD1 (6 bases). This CDR3 contains 12 residues. Germline CDR1 reads MDHEN; CDR2 reads SYDVKM. V shed 10 bases and J shed 5 bases, with 14 bases lying between them. The DNA of the CDR3 is TGTGCCATAAAAAACAGGGTCGAGACCCAGTACTTC. This gives the protein CAIKNRVETQYF. Variable domain in full (rest from reference TRBV28 and TRBJ2-5): DVKVTQSSRYLVKRTGEKVFLECVQDMDHENMFWYRQDPGLGLRLIYFSYDVKMKEKGDIPEGYSVSREKKERFSLILESASTNQTSMYLCAIKNRVETQYFGPGTRLLVL.

The chain links TRBV5-1 to TRBJ1-6; 7 bases are shared with TRBD1. Trimming removed 10 bases from V and 6 bases from J; junction bases left unmatched: 4. Germline values: CDR1 SGHRS, CDR2 YFSETQ. The CDR3 is 12 amino acids. The CDR3 DNA sequence: TGCGCCTGCCGGGACAGTAATTCACCCCTCCACTTT. This translates into CACRDSNSPLHF.

This clone was seen a few times. CDR3 loop: CASSQEQTGGSGANVLTF. DNA for the CDR3: TGTGCCAGCAGCCAAGAACAAACAGGGGGGTCTGGGGCCAACGTCCTGACTTTC. This chain uses TRBV3-1 (or the pseudogene TRBV3-2) with TRBJ2-6, with 8 bases that match TRBD1. Germline-derived CDR1 and CDR2 are LGHDT and YNNKEL (reference sequence). V shed 0 bases and J 1 base; nucleotides not matched to a gene: 5. CDR3 length: 18 amino acids.

This chain uses TRBV4-1 with TRBJ1-1; perhaps TRBD1 as D (6 bases). Germline V lookup: CDR1 MGHRA, CDR2 YSYEKL. This CDR3 is 15 amino acids long. V was shortened by 2 bases and J by 5 bases, with 15 bases between the two germline ends. CDR3 region: CASSQTSGARTEAFF. The CDR3 bases are TGCGCCAGCAGCCAAACGTCAGGGGCAAGGACTGAAGCTTTCTTT.

The rearrangement joins TRBV27 to TRBJ2-1; D may be TRBD2 (6 bases). The CDR3 runs to 16 residues. Germline CDR1 is MNHEY and CDR2 is SMNVEV (reference sequence). V lost 2 bases to trimming and J lost 0 bases, with 11 bases between them. The CDR3 is CASSLEYGSSYNEQFF. The CDR3 nucleotides read TGTGCCAGCAGTTTAGAGTACGGGAGCTCCTACAATGAGCAGTTCTTC.